The 13 T cell receptor beta chains in this list originate from one sample, sequenced in a study of T cells in Graves' hyperthyroidism and ophthalmopathy. Amplification targeted TCR beta CDR3 regions from RNA transcripts. An initial round of RT-PCR targeting the TCR CDR3 relied on the HTBI primer set. TCRdb re-called the multiplex PCR reads through MiXCR, storing one row per CDR3 protein. The profile shows hundreds of thousands of distinct CDR3 sequences, roughly 13% of them singletons. Input material: blood. The origin of the receptors is a woman between 18 and 30 years old with Graves' hyperthyroidism.

The table lists this clonotype with many counts. The rearrangement links TRBV28 to TRBJ2-7, with D maybe TRBD1 (6 bases). Germline V CDR1 and CDR2: MDHEN, SYDVKM. Trimming took 5 bases from V and 3 from J, leaving 14 bases between them. This CDR3 spans 14 amino acids. CDR3 sequence reads: CASSEQGVDYEQYF. The CDR3 DNA is TGTGCCAGCAGTGAACAGGGTGTCGACTACGAGCAGTACTTC.

As for this clonotype: A much more abundant neighbour one base away suggests this may be a read error. V is TRBV7-2 and J is TRBJ2-3; TRBD2 might be the D (6 bases). Germline V lookup: CDR1 SGHTA, CDR2 FQGNSA. Trimming cost V 2 bases and J 14 bases, with 14 bases left between them. This CDR3 region has 12 residues. CDR3 loop: CASSLWRDRAYF. CDR3 in DNA: TGTGCCAGCAGCTTATGGCGGGACCGCGCGTATTTT.

This clonotype has just a few counts. The rearrangement links TRBV7-9 to TRBJ2-7; D might be TRBD2 (6 bases). Trimming pared 2 bases from V and 3 bases from J, leaving 11 bases between. The CDR3 covers 14 residues. Germline CDR1 is SEHNR and CDR2 is FQNEAQ (reference sequence). The CDR3 spells CASSLWSGGYEQYF. CDR3 nucleotide sequence: TGTGCCAGCAGCTTATGGTCCGGGGGCTACGAGCAGTACTTC.

Many counts were recorded for this clonotype. The rearrangement links TRBV12-3 or TRBV12-4 to TRBJ2-7; tentative D call: TRBD1 (6 bases). The CDR3 has 15 amino acids. Trimming cost V 6 bases and J 3 bases, with 18 bases left between them. The CDR3 protein is CASRLAYEGGYEQYF. CDR3 in DNA: TGTGCCAGCAGGCTTGCATACGAAGGGGGCTACGAGCAGTACTTC.

Ten or more counts support this clonotype. V usage is TRBV6-1 and J usage is TRBJ2-1; D unresolved. V lost 5 bases and J 7 bases, leaving 15 bases between the germline ends. Germline V CDR1 and CDR2: MNHNS, SASEGT. The CDR3 length is 14 residues. CDR3 nucleotide sequence: TGTGCCAGCAGTTACCCAATCGGAATGAATGAGCAGTTCTTC. Protein product: CASSYPIGMNEQFF.

This clonotype was recorded many times. The chain links TRBV12-3 or TRBV12-4 to TRBJ2-3, with TRBD2 identical over 8 bases. The J segment lost 6 bases and the V segment lost 6 bases, leaving 11 bases of the junction unmatched. This CDR3 comprises 15 residues. CDR3 amino acids: CASSLSGGLGDTQYF. CDR3 nucleotides: TGTGCCAGCAGCCTCAGCGGGGGTCTAGGGGATACGCAGTATTTT.

This clonotype was observed many times. J is TRBJ2-7 and V is TRBV12-3 or TRBV12-4; TRBD2 is a possible D gene (6 bases). The CDR3 runs to 15 residues. V lost 3 bases, J lost 5 bases, and 17 bases lay in between. CDR3 amino acids: CASSLEGLGSDEQYF. The CDR3 bases are TGTGCCAGCAGTTTGGAGGGGTTGGGTAGCGACGAGCAGTACTTC.

V is TRBV6-1 and J is TRBJ2-7, with 7 bases aligning to TRBD2. Germline V CDR1 and CDR2: MNHNS, SASEGT. V shed 3 bases and J 0 bases; nucleotides not matched to a gene: 5. The CDR3 is 15 amino acids. CDR3 sequence reads: CASSDYGGISYEQYF. The DNA for the CDR3 is TGTGCCAGCAGTGACTACGGGGGGATCTCCTACGAGCAGTACTTC.

This clonotype was seen a handful of times. The chain employs TRBV24-1 and TRBJ2-1; possible D gene TRBD2, 5 bases. With 7 bases removed from V and 4 bases from J, the gap between germline ends came to 13 bases. Germline lookup yields CDR1 KGHDR and CDR2 SFDVKD. The CDR3 is 14 residues long. This CDR3 reads CATSGLPAYNEQFF. DNA for the CDR3: TGTGCCACCAGCGGACTCCCGGCTTACAATGAGCAGTTCTTC.

The rearrangement links TRBV27 to TRBJ2-7; D is possibly TRBD1 (6 bases). This CDR3 spans 15 amino acids. V was shortened by 8 bases and J by 2 bases, with 19 bases between the two germline ends. The germline gives CDR1 MNHEY, CDR2 SMNVEV (reference sequence). DNA of the CDR3: TGTGCCAGCCGCCGTGAGACAGGTCCGCCCTACGAGCAGTACTTC. Protein sequence: CASRRETGPPYEQYF.

This clonotype was counted at least ten times. The CDR3 protein is CASSQFYGGSSYNEQFF. CDR3 DNA sequence: TGTGCCAGCAGCCAATTCTACGGGGGCAGCTCCTACAATGAGCAGTTCTTC. This sequence joins TRBV3-1 and TRBJ2-1; D might be TRBD1 or TRBD2, each matching 6 bases. In germline, CDR1 is LGHDT, CDR2 YNNKEL (reference sequence). The CDR3 loop spans 17 amino acids. Trimming removed 2 bases from V and 0 bases from J, with 14 bases in between.

In the case of this clonotype: It may be a read error: a sequence one base away is much more abundant. The genes are TRBV7-8 and TRBJ2-3, with TRBD1 identical over 7 bases. Germline V gives CDR1 SGHVS, CDR2 FQNEAQ. This CDR3 is built from 16 residues. With V trimmed by 6 bases and J by 2 bases, 11 bases remained unmatched. The DNA for the CDR3 is TGTGCCAGCAGGCTAGTTGGGACAGACTACACAGATACGCAGTATTTT. Its translation is CASRLVGTDYTDTQYF. Variable domain in full (rest from reference TRBV7-8 and TRBJ2-3): GAGVSQSPRYKVAKRGQDVALRCDPISGHVSLFWYQQALGQGPEFLTYFQNEAQLDKSGLPSDRFFAERPEGSVSTLKIQRTQQEDSAVYLCASRLVGTDYTDTQYFGPGTRLTVL.

Ten or more counts support this clonotype. This chain uses TRBV6-5 with TRBJ1-2, with D maybe TRBD1 (5 bases). V lost 0 bases to trimming and J lost 0 bases, with 20 bases between them. The CDR3 length is 19 residues. Per germline, CDR1 MNHEY and CDR2 SVGAGI. The CDR3 bases are TGTGCCAGCAGTTACTCGCCTGGGACCACCTGGGGGGCTAACTATGGCTACACCTTC. It translates to CASSYSPGTTWGANYGYTF.